Presented here are 13 T cell receptor beta chains from one specimen sequenced in a study of response to subunit inactivated influenza vaccine. TCRdb redid the calling of the RT-PCR reads with MiXCR, one entry per CDR3 protein. The sample contains some 500,000 distinct CDR3 sequences, about an eighth of which appear only once. Source: PBMCs from blood, taken about 40 days after vaccination. The receptors were sampled from a man aged 50-59 years who received an inactivated influenza vaccine.

This chain links TRBV29-1 with TRBJ2-7; D is unclear. Trimming removed 4 bases from V and 4 bases from J, with 11 bases in between. The germline gives CDR1 SQVTM, CDR2 ANQGSEA. The CDR3 length is 12 residues. The DNA for the CDR3 is TGCAGCGTTGTTTTCGGTGGGTACGAGCAGTACTTC. Its protein is CSVVFGGYEQYF.

This clonotype has a handful of counts. V usage is TRBV7-2 and J usage is TRBJ2-1, with TRBD1 matching over 10 bases. With 5 bases clipped from V and 14 bases from J, the junction kept 6 bases outside the gene matches. The germline V gene has CDR1 SGHTA and CDR2 FQGNSA. The CDR3 totals 12 residues. The CDR3 nucleotides read TGTGCCAGCAGCCAAGGGACAGGGGAAAAGTTCTTC. Translated: CASSQGTGEKFF.

This clonotype was picked up a small number of times. J is TRBJ2-7 and V is TRBV6-2 or TRBV6-3, with 8 nucleotides matching TRBD1. Germline values: CDR1 MNHEY, CDR2 SVGEGT. The CDR3 has 21 residues. After removal of 1 base from V and 7 bases from J, the junction contained 27 bases not matched to a gene. For the CDR3, the DNA is TGTGCCAGCAGTTACTACGAACTCGACAGGGGAAGTCAGCGGGCATTAAGTGAGCAGTACTTC. It yields the protein CASSYYELDRGSQRALSEQYF.

The CDR3 region has the DNA TGTGCCAGCAGTCAGAACCTCCTCACCGGGGAGCTGTTTTTT. Residues: CASSQNLLTGELFF. The V call is TRBV2, the J call TRBJ2-2; D unresolved. V lost 5 bases and J lost 4, with 11 bases in between. Germline assignment: CDR1 SNHLY and CDR2 FYNNEI. The CDR3 has 14 residues. Filled out from reference TRBV2 and TRBJ2-2, the complete variable domain reads EPEVTQTPSHQVTQMGQEVILRCVPISNHLYFYWYRQILGQKVEFLVSFYNNEISEKSEIFDDQFSVERPDGSNFTLKIRSTKLEDSAMYFCASSQNLLTGELFFGEGSRLTVL.

The chain links TRBV7-2 to TRBJ2-1; 9 nucleotides align to TRBD2. The V gene's germline CDR1 is SGHTA and CDR2 FQGNSA. The CDR3 is 16 amino acids. The trim removed 0 bases at V and 4 bases at J, leaving 4 bases unmatched. CDR3 nucleotides: TGTGCCAGCAGCTTAGCCGGCGGGGGGGGATACAATGAGCAGTTCTTC. This sequence encodes CASSLAGGGGYNEQFF.

The chain combines TRBV4-2 with TRBJ2-7, with 8 bases identical to TRBD1. This CDR3 is built from 15 residues. In germline, CDR1 is LGHNA, CDR2 YNFKEQ. The trim removed 3 bases at V and 5 bases at J, leaving 9 bases unmatched. CDR3 loop: CASSHEGQAVDEQYF. The CDR3 region has the DNA TGTGCCAGCAGCCACGAGGGACAGGCGGTGGACGAGCAGTACTTC.

This clonotype was detected only a few times. The chain joins TRBV15 to TRBJ1-4; D is undetermined. This CDR3 is 16 amino acids long. V gave up 0 bases and J gave up 4 bases, with 12 bases separating them. Germline CDR1 LNHNV, CDR2 YYDKDF (reference sequence). Here the CDR3 DNA reads TGTGCCACCAGCAGAGAGGTGACAACTCGTAATGAAAAACTGTTTTTT. This gives the protein CATSREVTTRNEKLFF.

In regard to this clonotype: A read error may explain this, as a much larger clone is one base away. The CDR3 DNA reads TGCAGCGTTGACCGGGGCGCACAAGCAGATACGCAGTATTTT. This codes for CSVDRGAQADTQYF. V usage is TRBV29-1 and J usage is TRBJ2-3; D is tentatively TRBD1 or TRBD2 (5 bases each). Trimming shortened V by 3 bases and J by 4 bases, and 14 bases separated the two germline ends. Germline V gene lookup returns CDR1 SQVTM and CDR2 ANQGSEA. The CDR3 is 14 residues long.

Details on this clonotype: A junction end diverges from the germline sequence, so it may reflect a read error. The chain combines TRBV5-1 with TRBJ2-7, with 10 bases that match TRBD2. Germline V gene data show CDR1 as SGHRS and CDR2 as YFSETQ. This CDR3 has 16 amino acids. Written as DNA, the CDR3 is TGCGCCGGCAGCTGGACACCCCCGGGACTAGCGAACGAGCAGTACTTC. Encoded protein: CAGSWTPPGLANEQYF.

This clonotype was counted many times. CDR3 coding DNA: TGTGCCAGCTCACCAGGGACAGGGGCGCTCACCGGGGAGCTGTTTTTT. Its translation is CASSPGTGALTGELFF. The chain joins TRBV18 to TRBJ2-2; TRBD1 matches 10 bases. The CDR3 sequence is 16 residues long. V was clipped by 2 bases and J by 4 bases; unmatched bases: 4. The germline V gene has CDR1 KGHSH and CDR2 LQKENI. The whole variable domain, remainder taken from reference TRBV18 and TRBJ2-2, is NAGVMQNPRHLVRRRGQEARLRCSPMKGHSHVYWYRQLPEEGLKFMVYLQKENIIDESGMPKERFSAEFPKEGPSILRIQQVVRGDSAAYFCASSPGTGALTGELFFGEGSRLTVL.

This chain uses TRBV7-9 with TRBJ2-1, with D hard to call. V lost 5 bases and J 7 bases, leaving 9 bases between the germline ends. This CDR3 is built from 12 residues. Looked up from germline, CDR1 is SEHNR and CDR2 is FQNEAQ (reference sequence). The CDR3 loop reads CASSPGRNEQFF. CDR3 DNA: TGTGCCAGCAGCCCCGGACGGAATGAGCAGTTCTTC.

This clonotype was counted only a few times. The chain has TRBV9 and TRBJ2-5, with 13 positions matching TRBD2. V lost 3 bases, J lost 5 bases, and 1 base stayed unmatched. CDR1 and CDR2 from the germline V gene are SGDLS and YYNGEE. The CDR3 contains 14 residues. The CDR3 region has the DNA TGTGCCAGCAGCGCGACTAGCGGGGGGGAGACCCAGTACTTC. It translates to CASSATSGGETQYF.

This clonotype was observed a handful of times. This rearrangement joins TRBV11-1 to TRBJ2-3, with TRBD2 matching over 9 bases. The germline V gene has CDR1 SGHAT and CDR2 FQDESV (reference sequence). With V trimmed by 5 bases and J by 4 bases, 16 bases remained unmatched. The CDR3 is 18 residues long. The CDR3 nucleotides are TGTGCCAGCAGCCCGCGAGGAGCGGGAGGAGTTTTGTCAGATACGCAGTATTTT. It translates to CASSPRGAGGVLSDTQYF.